A selection of T cell receptor beta chains follows, all from one sample in a study of cytomegalovirus exposure and HLA in healthy donors. The table came from immunoSEQ multiplex PCR; TCRdb's copy has only in-frame clones and leaves some out. The table includes around 100,000 clones, over 65% detected once. Sequencing was done on a sample of PBMCs. These TCRs come from a female donor in good health and CMV-seropositive. Both conserved end residues are part of each CDR3. The D gene is left open where the match is weak. Not all rows give a size; the values are once, few, many and, for expanded clones, a class.

TRBD1 | TRBJ1-2 | NA | TRBV13 | TGTGCCAGCAGCTCCGGAGGGACAGGGCTGTATGGCTACACCTTC | CASSSGGTGLYGYTF
NA | TRBJ1-2 | NA | TRBV27 | TGTGCCAGCAGTTCGGGTCGCGGGGACTATGGCTACACCTTC | CASSSGRGDYGYTF
NA | TRBJ2-3 | NA | TRBV5-1 | TGCGCCAGCAGCTTACCTACAGGGAGCACAGATACGCAGTATTTT | CASSLPTGSTDTQYF
TRBD2 | TRBJ2-5 | few | TRBV2 | TGTGCCAGCAGTACTAGCGGGGGGACTGAAGAGACCCAGTACTTC | CASSTSGGTEETQYF
TRBD2 | TRBJ2-2 | once | TRBV27 | TGTGCCAGCAGGAACCAGGGACTAGCGGGGGGGTACACCGGGGAGCTGTTTTTT | CASRNQGLAGGYTGELFF
TRBD1 | TRBJ1-2 | NA | TRBV11-3 | TGTGCCAGCAGCCAGACCCTGGACAGGGTATCCTATGGCTACACCTTC | CASSQTLDRVSYGYTF
NA | TRBJ1-1 | NA | TRBV27 | TGTGCCAGCAGTTCAATATTTGCGGGGACGGACACTGAAGCTTTCTTT | CASSSIFAGTDTEAFF
TRBD1 | TRBJ2-5 | NA | TRBV6-1 | TGTGCCAGCAGACACGCAGGGACAGGTACAGAGACCCAGTACTTC | CASRHAGTGTETQYF
NA | TRBJ2-7 | NA | TRBV4-3 | TGCGCCAGCAGCCAAGACGGCGGGTTTTCCTACGAGCAGTACTTC | CASSQDGGFSYEQYF
NA | TRBJ1-6 | NA | TRBV12-5 | TGTGCTAGTGGACGGTCCTATAATTCACCCCTCCACTTT | CASGRSYNSPLHF
TRBD1 | TRBJ2-1 | few | TRBV7-6 | TGTGCCAGCAGCGCCGGACAGGGCGACTACAATGAGCAGTTCTTC | CASSAGQGDYNEQFF
NA | TRBJ1-1 | once | TRBV9 | TGTGCCAGCAGCGTGGGACATTCGAACACTGAAGCTTTCTTT | CASSVGHSNTEAFF
NA | TRBJ2-7 | NA | TRBV27 | TGTGCCAGCAGTTTATTCGGCAGGGCCCAATGGGAGCAGTACTTC | CASSLFGRAQWEQYF
TRBD2 | TRBJ2-2 | few | TRBV5-4 | TGTGCCAGCAGCTTTCCTAGCGGGGACACCGGGGAGCTGTTTTTT | CASSFPSGDTGELFF
NA | TRBJ2-2 | NA | TRBV28 | TGTGCCAGCAGTTATACAGGGGAGGCCGGGGAGCTGTTTTTT | CASSYTGEAGELFF
TRBD1 | TRBJ2-6 | NA | TRBV18 | TGTGCCAGCTCACCTAAACTAGGACAGGGGGCATCTGGGGCCAACGTCCTGACTTTC | CASSPKLGQGASGANVLTF
NA | TRBJ1-5 | NA | TRBV28 | TGTGCCAGCAGTCCCTTCACGGGGAATCAGCCCCAGCATTTT | CASSPFTGNQPQHF
TRBD2 | TRBJ2-1 | NA | TRBV29-1 | TGCAGCTCATCCCGGCTAGCGGCAACCTACAATGAGCAGTTCTTC | CSSSRLAATYNEQFF
TRBD1 | TRBJ1-2 | NA | TRBV18 | TGTGCCAGCTCACTCGGACAGGATGGCTACACCTTC | CASSLGQDGYTF
TRBD1 | TRBJ2-1 | once | TRBV27 | TGTGCCAGCAGAGGGCAGGGGGCTAATGAGCAGTTCTTC | CASRGQGANEQFF
NA | TRBJ2-1 | once | TRBV19 | TGTGCCAGTAGTACCGGGGACAATCGCGGTGAGCAGTTCTTC | CASSTGDNRGEQFF
TRBD2 | TRBJ2-5 | NA | TRBV28 | TGTGCCAGCAGTTTCGGGGCTAGCGGTCATGAGGCCCAGTACTTC | CASSFGASGHEAQYF
TRBD2 | TRBJ2-1 | NA | TRBV19 | TGTGCCAGTAGTATCACCCCCCCAGCGGGAGGCAATGAGCAGTTCTTC | CASSITPPAGGNEQFF
TRBD2 | TRBJ2-7 | few | TRBV7-6 | TGTGCCAGCAGCTTATACCGGGCAGGGAGCCGGGGGGACGAGCAGTACTTC | CASSLYRAGSRGDEQYF
NA | TRBJ2-3 | NA | TRBV7-9 | TGTGCCAGTCAGCTTAGGAGGGGTATGAAGGCAGATACGCAGTATTTT | CASQLRRGMKADTQYF
NA | TRBJ2-3 | NA | TRBV7-9 | TGTGCCAGCAGCCCCACTACCAGCACAGATACGCAGTATTTT | CASSPTTSTDTQYF